This TCR beta chain was sequenced for a study of T cells in Graves' hyperthyroidism and ophthalmopathy. Study outcomes and limitations: Most thyroid-expanded clonotypes above 0.001 were also found in blood. With a median lead of about six months before onset, the model predicted ophthalmopathy.

A lack of ophthalmopathy progression within 18 months defined stable Graves' hyperthyroidism. Exclusion followed for patients with uncontrolled infection, other autoimmune disease, pregnancy or lactation. The length of the CDR3 is 13 residues. V shed 5 bases and J 6 bases; nucleotides not matched to a gene: 4. Germline V gene data show CDR1 as SGHVT and CDR2 as SQSDAQ. This clonotype was seen many times. Its antigen is currently unknown. Amplified TCR beta CDR3 regions derived from RNA transcripts. In the first-round RT-PCR of the TCR CDR3, the HTBI primer set was used. TCRdb re-called the multiplex PCR reads through MiXCR, storing one row per CDR3 protein. The data show around 450,000 distinct CDR3 sequences, 15% to 19% seen once.

Material for sequencing was blood. This clonotype originated in a young woman with Graves' hyperthyroidism. The chain employs TRBV7-4 and TRBJ1-2; 9 nucleotides line up with TRBD1. CDR3 DNA sequence: TGTGCCAGCAGCCGCGACAGGGGGGATGGCTACACCTTC. Residues: CASSRDRGDGYTF. The full variable domain, in which reference TRBV7-4 and TRBJ1-2 provide the parts outside the CDR3, is GAGVSQSPRYKVAKRGRDVALRCDSISGHVTLYWYRQTLGQGSEVLTYSQSDAQRDKSGRPSGRFSAERPERSVSTLKIQRTEQGDSAVYLCASSRDRGDGYTFGSGTRLTVV.